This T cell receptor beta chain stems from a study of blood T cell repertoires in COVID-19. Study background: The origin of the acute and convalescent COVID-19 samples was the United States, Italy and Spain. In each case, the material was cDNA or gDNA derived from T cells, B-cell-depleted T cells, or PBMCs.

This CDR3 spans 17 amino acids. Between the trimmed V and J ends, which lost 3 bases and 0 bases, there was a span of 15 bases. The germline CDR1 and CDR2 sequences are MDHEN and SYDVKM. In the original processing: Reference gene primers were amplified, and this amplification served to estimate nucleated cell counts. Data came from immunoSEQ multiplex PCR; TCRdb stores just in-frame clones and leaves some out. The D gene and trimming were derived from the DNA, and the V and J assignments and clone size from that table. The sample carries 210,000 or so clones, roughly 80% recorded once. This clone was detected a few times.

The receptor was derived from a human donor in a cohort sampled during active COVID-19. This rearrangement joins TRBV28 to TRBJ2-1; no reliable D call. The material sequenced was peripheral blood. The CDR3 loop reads CASSFPTDKNSYNEQFF. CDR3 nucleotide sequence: TGTGCCAGCAGTTTCCCCACCGACAAGAACTCCTACAATGAGCAGTTCTTC.